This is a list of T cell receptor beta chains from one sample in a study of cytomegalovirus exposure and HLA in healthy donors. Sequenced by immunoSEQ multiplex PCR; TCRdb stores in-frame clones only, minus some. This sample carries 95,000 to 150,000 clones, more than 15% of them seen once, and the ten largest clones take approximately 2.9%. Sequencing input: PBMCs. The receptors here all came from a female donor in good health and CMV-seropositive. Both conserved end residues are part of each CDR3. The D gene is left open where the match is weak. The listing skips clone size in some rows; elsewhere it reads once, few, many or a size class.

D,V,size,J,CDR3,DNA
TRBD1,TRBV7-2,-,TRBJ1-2,CASSFGALRGLGYTF,TGTGCCAGCAGCTTCGGGGCGTTAAGGGGGCTTGGCTACACCTTC
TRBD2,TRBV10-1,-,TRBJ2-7,CATSKRDLPGEQYF,TGCGCCACCTCGAAGCGGGACCTACCGGGAGAGCAGTACTTC
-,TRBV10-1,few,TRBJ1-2,CASSPVSNYGYTF,TGCGCCAGCAGTCCTGTCTCTAACTATGGCTACACCTTC
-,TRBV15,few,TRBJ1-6,CATSRGAGSPLHF,TGTGCCACCAGCCGGGGTGCAGGTTCACCCCTCCACTTT
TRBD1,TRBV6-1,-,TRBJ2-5,CASYTRGLKETQYF,TGTGCCAGCTATACTAGGGGGCTCAAAGAGACCCAGTACTTC
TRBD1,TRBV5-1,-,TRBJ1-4,CASSRDRAGVGKLFF,TGCGCCAGCAGCAGGGACAGGGCGGGTGTCGGAAAACTGTTTTTT
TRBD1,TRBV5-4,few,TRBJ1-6,CASSSGQKDSPLPF,TGTGCCAGCAGCTCGGGACAGAAAGATTCACCCCTCCCCTTT
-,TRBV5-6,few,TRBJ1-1,CASSPGFSTTEAFF,TGTGCCAGCAGCCCGGGATTTTCGACCACTGAAGCTTTCTTT
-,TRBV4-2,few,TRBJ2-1,CASSQVDRDSTNEQFF,TGTGCCAGCAGCCAAGTTGATAGGGACTCGACCAATGAGCAGTTCTTC
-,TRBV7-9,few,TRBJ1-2,CASGIPTGDWCYTF,TGTGCCAGCGGGATACCGACGGGGGATTGGTGCTACACCTTC
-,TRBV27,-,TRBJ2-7,CASSPTDAASYEQYF,TGTGCCAGCAGTCCCACCGACGCGGCGAGCTACGAGCAGTACTTC
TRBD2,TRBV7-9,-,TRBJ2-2,CASSDNSGSTAGELFF,TGTGCCAGCAGCGATAATAGCGGGAGTACGGCCGGGGAGCTGTTTTTT
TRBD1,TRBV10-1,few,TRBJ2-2,CASSSGTGCTGELFF,TGCGCCAGCAGTTCAGGGACAGGGTGCACCGGGGAGCTGTTTTTT
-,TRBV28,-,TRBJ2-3,CASSFLGGSTDTQYF,TGTGCCAGCAGTTTTCTGGGGGGTAGCACAGATACGCAGTATTTT
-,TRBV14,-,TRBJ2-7,CASSQEDSYEQYF,TGTGCCAGCAGCCAAGAAGACAGCTACGAGCAGTACTTC
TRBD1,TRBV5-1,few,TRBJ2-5,CASSLGQGAFLETQYF,TGCGCCAGCAGCTTGGGGCAGGGGGCGTTTCTTGAGACCCAGTACTTC
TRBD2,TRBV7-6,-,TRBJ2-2,CASSLAGGWTTGELFF,TGTGCCAGCAGCTTAGCGGGGGGGTGGACCACCGGGGAGCTGTTTTTT
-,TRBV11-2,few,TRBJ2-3,CASSLAALATQYF,TGTGCCAGCAGCTTGGCTGCGCTAGCCACGCAGTATTTT
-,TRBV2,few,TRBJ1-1,CASLIDKEVNTEAFF,TGTGCCAGCTTGATAGACAAGGAAGTGAACACTGAAGCTTTCTTT
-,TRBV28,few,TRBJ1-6,CASKKGGTIYNSPLHF,TGTGCCAGCAAAAAAGGGGGAACCATTTATAATTCACCCCTCCACTTT
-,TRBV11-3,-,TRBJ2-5,CASSFRGPQSTQYF,TGTGCCAGCAGCTTCAGAGGGCCCCAGTCGACCCAGTACTTC
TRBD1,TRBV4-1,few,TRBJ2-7,CASSQDRNRGSYEQYF,TGCGCCAGCAGCCAAGATCGGAACAGGGGCTCCTACGAGCAGTACTTC
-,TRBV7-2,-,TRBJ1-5,CASSFQGLLFQPQHF,TGTGCCAGCAGCTTTCAGGGCCTACTGTTTCAGCCCCAGCATTTT
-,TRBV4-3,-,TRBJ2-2,CASSQDGTPGRDGELFF,TGCGCCAGCAGCCAAGATGGGACTCCAGGGCGGGACGGGGAGCTGTTTTTT
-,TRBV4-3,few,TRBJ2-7,CASSQDPRQSYEQYF,TGCGCCAGCAGCCAAGATCCTCGACAGTCCTACGAGCAGTACTTC
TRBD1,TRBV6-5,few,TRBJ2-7,CASSRDRISCEQYF,TGTGCCAGCAGTCGGGACAGAATTTCCTGCGAGCAGTACTTC
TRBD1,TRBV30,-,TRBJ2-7,CAWSRTGESVLF,TGTGCCTGGAGTCGGACAGGGGAATCGGTCCTCTTC
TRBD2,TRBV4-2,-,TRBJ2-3,CASSQERSGKRETQYF,TGTGCCAGCAGCCAAGAAAGGAGCGGGAAGCGGGAGACGCAGTATTTT
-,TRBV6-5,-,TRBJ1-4,CASSRATNEKLFF,TGTGCCAGCTCCAGGGCAACTAATGAAAAACTGTTTTTT
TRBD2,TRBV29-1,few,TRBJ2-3,CSVPGLAGERKPTDTQYF,TGCAGCGTTCCGGGACTAGCGGGTGAAAGGAAACCCACAGATACGCAGTATTTT
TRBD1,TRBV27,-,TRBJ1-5,CASSLMASGGNSNQPQHF,TGTGCCAGCAGTTTAATGGCGTCAGGGGGTAATAGCAATCAGCCCCAGCATTTT
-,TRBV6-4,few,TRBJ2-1,CASSDSSRGEQFF,TGTGCCAGCAGTGACTCTAGCCGGGGGGAGCAGTTCTTC